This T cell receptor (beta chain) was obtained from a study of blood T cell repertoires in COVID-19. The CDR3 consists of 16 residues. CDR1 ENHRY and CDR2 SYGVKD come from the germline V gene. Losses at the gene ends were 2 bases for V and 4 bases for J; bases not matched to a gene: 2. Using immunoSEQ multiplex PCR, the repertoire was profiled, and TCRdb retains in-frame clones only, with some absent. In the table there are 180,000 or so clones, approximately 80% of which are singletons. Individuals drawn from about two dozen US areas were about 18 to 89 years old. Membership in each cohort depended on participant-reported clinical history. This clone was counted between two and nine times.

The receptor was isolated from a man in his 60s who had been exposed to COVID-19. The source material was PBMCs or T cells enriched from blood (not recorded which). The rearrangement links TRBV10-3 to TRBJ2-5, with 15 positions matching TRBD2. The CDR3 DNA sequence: TGTGCCATCAGTGAGCCGGGACTAGCGGGAGGAGAGACCCAGTACTTC. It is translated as CAISEPGLAGGETQYF.